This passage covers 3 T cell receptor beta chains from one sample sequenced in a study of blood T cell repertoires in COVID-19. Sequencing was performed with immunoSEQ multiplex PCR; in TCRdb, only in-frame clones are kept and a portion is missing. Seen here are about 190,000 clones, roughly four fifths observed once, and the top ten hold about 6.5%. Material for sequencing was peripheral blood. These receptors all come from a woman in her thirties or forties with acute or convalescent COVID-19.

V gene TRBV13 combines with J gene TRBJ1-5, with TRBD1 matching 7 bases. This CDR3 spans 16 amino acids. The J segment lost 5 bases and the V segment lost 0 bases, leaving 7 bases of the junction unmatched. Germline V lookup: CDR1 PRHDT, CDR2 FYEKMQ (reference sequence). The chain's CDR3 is CASSLGDRAGHQPQHF. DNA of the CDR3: TGTGCCAGCAGCTTAGGCGACAGGGCGGGCCATCAGCCCCAGCATTTT. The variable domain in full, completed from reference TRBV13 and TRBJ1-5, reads AAGVIQSPRHLIKEKRETATLKCYPIPRHDTVYWYQQGPGQDPQFLISFYEKMQSDKGSIPDRFSAQQFSDYHSELNMSSLELGDSALYFCASSLGDRAGHQPQHFGDGTRLSIL.

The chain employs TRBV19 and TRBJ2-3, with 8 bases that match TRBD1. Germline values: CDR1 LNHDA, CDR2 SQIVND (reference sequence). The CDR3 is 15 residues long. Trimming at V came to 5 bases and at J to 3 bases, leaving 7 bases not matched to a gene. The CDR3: CASSSTGVGTDTQYF. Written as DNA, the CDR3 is TGTGCCAGTAGTTCGACAGGGGTCGGAACAGATACGCAGTATTTT.

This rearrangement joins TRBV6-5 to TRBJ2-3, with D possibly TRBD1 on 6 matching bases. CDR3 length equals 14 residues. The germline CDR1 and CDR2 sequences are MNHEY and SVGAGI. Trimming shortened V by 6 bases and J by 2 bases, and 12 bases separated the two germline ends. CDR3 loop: CASSPGQFTDTQYF. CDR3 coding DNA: TGTGCCAGCAGCCCCGGACAGTTCACAGATACGCAGTATTTT.